This T cell receptor (beta chain) came from a study of blood T cells in healthy people across ages. Study in general: Through template switching, about one barcoded beta molecule was captured per two T cells, as measured in model experiments.

Through a sample-barcoded 5' primer and a J-beta primer mix, a second PCR was run for 7 to 11 cycles. TCRdb called the 5' RACE reads again in MiXCR, with one record for every CDR3 protein. Found here are approximately 780,000 distinct CDR3 sequences, under 30% of them singletons; the top ten hold approximately 2.9%. The CDR3 is 15 residues long. Germline CDR1 and CDR2: LNHNV and YYDKDF (reference sequence). The ends were cut back, 3 bases at V and 11 bases at J, with 22 bases in the middle. Donors were systemically healthy Caucasian individuals from Russia aged roughly 6 to 100 years. These data were also reused for a study on T cells of mothers and their children. From that second work: Thymic selection shapes TCR recombination output in related pairs, and it does so similarly in unrelated pairs.

Source material: blood. The rearrangement joins TRBV15 to TRBJ2-5; D call uncertain. The TCR sequence derives from a boy between 10 and 17 years old in good health. The DNA of the CDR3 is TGTGCCACCAGCAGTGGACGGATGTACATTGGAGAGCAGTACTTC. Translation gives CATSSGRMYIGEQYF.